The rows below give T cell receptor beta chains drawn from one sample of a study of T cells after yellow fever vaccination. One entry per CDR3 protein results from TCRdb running MiXCR on the 5' RACE reads. The sample lists roughly 320,000 distinct CDR3 sequences, around 10% seen once, with about 3% in the top ten. Material: CD4+ T cells sorted from PBMCs, obtained 45 days after the yellow fever booster vaccination. Receptors originate from a man between 18 and 29 years old who received the YFV17D yellow fever vaccine. Both conserved end residues are part of each CDR3.

TRBJ1-5	TRBV11-2	CASSLSLGQPQHF
TRBJ2-3	TRBV5-1	CASSPPLEGSTDTQYF
TRBJ2-2	TRBV7-2	CASSRQGMTGELFF
TRBJ2-3	TRBV6-1	CASSESVKDTQYF
TRBJ2-7	TRBV20-1	CSARAGTGGPYEQYF
TRBJ2-2	TRBV7-2	CASSFQASNTGELFF
TRBJ1-6	TRBV7-9	CASSLDYTSPLHF
TRBJ1-5	TRBV29-1	CSSYRDRGTGSNQPQHF
TRBJ2-5	TRBV5-1	CASSGGSGETQYF
TRBJ2-5	TRBV29-1	CSVEDRAGLGWTQYF
TRBJ1-1	TRBV19	CASSGWEYTEAFF
TRBJ2-3	TRBV5-1	CASSIGTGTADTQYF
TRBJ1-1	TRBV6-5	CASRQTGRISEAFF
TRBJ2-3	TRBV5-1	CASSRTSGGSTDTQYF
TRBJ1-1	TRBV6-5	CASSPAGLLGGTEAFF
TRBJ2-1	TRBV7-2	CASSLTSGADEQFF
TRBJ2-1	TRBV10-3	CAISTGQGSYNEQFF
TRBJ1-1	TRBV24-1	CATSLQGNTEAFF
TRBJ1-1	TRBV11-2	CASSGLTMNTEAFF
TRBJ2-2	TRBV7-2	CASSLGAGVYTGELFF
TRBJ1-4	TRBV10-3	CAISEGRGIEKLFF
TRBJ1-2	TRBV29-1	CSVEGQGGGYTF
TRBJ2-2	TRBV5-6	CASSSGTGFFGELFF
TRBJ2-3	TRBV18	CASSPWEGDYTDTQYF